This TCR beta chain was observed in a study of beta chain features in type 1 diabetes. This clone was recorded a few times. The antigen is undetermined. General study findings and limits: When Type 1 diabetes patients were examined, their TCRB CDR3s proved moderately but significantly shorter in all four CD4+ subsets.

Reverse transcription of all isolated RNA meant that expressed TCRB transcripts were sequenced. Regulatory, naive and central memory T cell samples averaged about 3.57 million reads. This table comes from immunoSEQ multiplex PCR, and its TCRdb copy is limited to in-frame clones, with some not included. The sample yields a few hundred thousand clones, more than 11% seen once. Germline CDR1 reads SGHNT; CDR2 reads YYREEE (reference sequence). The CDR3 sequence is 16 residues long. Unmatched junction bases numbered 7, after V lost 3 bases and J lost 2 bases. This TCR was sampled from a man aged 30 to 45 with type 1 diabetes. The chain couples TRBV5-4 to TRBJ2-1; 8 bases align to TRBD2. The specimen was naive CD4+ T cells from blood. The CDR3 DNA reads TGTGCCAGCAGCTGGGCAGCGGGAGCGGCCTACAATGAGCAGTTCTTC. This encodes CASSWAAGAAYNEQFF.